This is a list of T cell receptor beta chains from one sample in a study of radiotherapy plus CTLA-4 blockade in lung cancer. Here immunoSEQ multiplex PCR was the method, and the copy in TCRdb shows in-frame clones only, minus some. The table shows approximately 94,000 clones, with 82% occurring only once. The sequencing here drew on peripheral blood, taken from a patient treated with radiotherapy plus ipilimumab. The source of these receptors is a human donor with non-small cell lung cancer that progressed on radiotherapy plus ipilimumab. Each CDR3 is given with its conserved first and last residue. The order of the fields is clone size, V gene, J gene, D gene, CDR3 protein, CDR3 DNA. D genes are given only for firm matches. Rows may omit the clone size; those that give it use once, few, many or a size class.

-	TRBV30	TRBJ2-3	-	CAWSVGTDTQYF	TGTGCCTGGAGTGTTGGGACAGATACGCAGTATTTT
-	TRBV6-1	TRBJ2-2	-	CASRTGTVNTGELFF	TGTGCCAGCAGAACCGGGACTGTGAACACCGGGGAGCTGTTTTTT
-	TRBV5-1	TRBJ2-5	-	CASSLIARAEETQYF	TGCGCCAGCAGCCTTATAGCCAGGGCGGAGGAGACCCAGTACTTC
-	TRBV5-1	TRBJ1-1	TRBD1	CASSYGQGLMNTEAFF	TGCGCCAGCAGCTACGGACAGGGATTGATGAACACTGAAGCTTTCTTT
-	TRBV19	TRBJ2-3	TRBD1	CASSIPPGQGKDTQYF	TGTGCCAGTAGTATCCCCCCGGGACAGGGGAAAGATACGCAGTATTTT
-	TRBV11-2	TRBJ2-1	-	CASSLDTYNEQFF	TGTGCCAGCAGCTTAGACACCTACAATGAGCAGTTCTTC
-	TRBV6-1	TRBJ1-2	-	CASAYGTLYGYTF	TGTGCCAGCGCCTACGGGACACTTTATGGCTACACCTTC
-	TRBV6-5	TRBJ1-1	-	CASSSLTEAFF	TGTGCCAGCAGCTCCCTCACTGAAGCTTTCTTT
-	TRBV5-1	TRBJ1-1	TRBD1	CASSLAQGGGFLSEAFF	TGCGCCAGCAGCTTGGCGCAGGGGGGTGGGTTTCTTTCTGAAGCTTTCTTT
-	TRBV15	TRBJ2-1	TRBD2	CATSLGGNGPQFF	TGTGCCACCAGCCTGGGAGGGAATGGCCCGCAGTTCTTC
-	TRBV5-1	TRBJ1-1	TRBD1	CASSPGGQGFTEAFF	TGCGCCAGCAGCCCGGGGGGACAGGGGTTCACTGAAGCTTTCTTT
-	TRBV7-3	TRBJ1-1	-	CASSPAPGTEAFF	TGTGCCAGCAGCCCAGCGCCGGGGACTGAAGCTTTCTTT
-	TRBV18	TRBJ1-5	TRBD1	CASFRDRDQPQHF	TGTGCCAGCTTCCGGGACAGGGATCAGCCCCAGCATTTT
-	TRBV13	TRBJ2-7	-	CASSFGTPSSYEQYF	TGTGCCAGCAGCTTCGGGACTCCCAGCTCCTACGAGCAGTACTTC
-	TRBV4-1	TRBJ2-6	-	CASSQPRLGAPGANVLTF	TGCGCCAGCAGCCAACCTCGCCTGGGAGCGCCTGGGGCCAACGTCCTGACTTTC
-	TRBV27	TRBJ1-1	-	CASSLYKVSTEAFF	TGTGCCAGCAGTTTATACAAGGTGAGCACTGAAGCTTTCTTT
-	TRBV29-1	TRBJ2-7	TRBD2	CSVAPTGGVYEQYF	TGCAGCGTTGCCCCCACTGGGGGGGTCTACGAGCAGTACTTC
-	TRBV7-2	TRBJ2-5	TRBD2	CASSLGTSRETQYF	TGTGCCAGCAGCTTGGGGACTAGCAGAGAGACCCAGTACTTC
-	TRBV4-1	TRBJ2-1	-	CASSQVGVYNEQFF	TGCGCCAGCAGCCAAGTAGGGGTCTACAATGAGCAGTTCTTC
-	TRBV5-4	TRBJ2-1	TRBD2	CASSLALLAGSLDNEQFF	TGTGCCAGCAGCTTGGCTCTGCTAGCGGGTAGCCTAGACAATGAGCAGTTCTTC
-	TRBV13	TRBJ1-2	-	CASSSNRLSGDTF	TGTGCCAGCAGCTCCAACAGATTATCGGGGGACACCTTC
-	TRBV30	TRBJ2-1	TRBD2	CAWRRGVYEQFF	TGTGCCTGGAGGCGGGGGGTCTATGAGCAGTTCTTC
once	TRBV29-1	TRBJ2-3	TRBD2	CSVQASGGGTQYF	TGCAGCGTTCAGGCTAGCGGGGGGGGGACGCAGTATTTT
-	TRBV6-6	TRBJ2-1	-	CASRPPDARGNEQFF	TGTGCCAGCAGACCCCCCGACGCACGGGGGAATGAGCAGTTCTTC
-	TRBV5-4	TRBJ2-5	TRBD2	CASRTGTSSSQETQYF	TGTGCCAGCAGGACCGGGACTAGCAGCTCCCAGGAGACCCAGTACTTC
-	TRBV5-1	TRBJ2-5	-	CASNGQGGEETQYF	TGCGCCAGCAACGGGCAGGGTGGGGAAGAGACCCAGTACTTC
-	TRBV5-1	TRBJ2-2	-	CASSSGTLTGELFF	TGCGCCAGCAGCTCGGGGACTCTGACCGGGGAGCTGTTTTTT
few	TRBV19	TRBJ1-1	-	CASQTPSGSAEAFF	TGTGCCAGCCAAACACCCTCAGGGAGCGCTGAAGCTTTCTTT
-	TRBV5-6	TRBJ2-1	-	CASSWGLSSYNEQFF	TGTGCCAGCAGCTGGGGACTTTCCTCCTACAATGAGCAGTTCTTC
-	TRBV28	TRBJ1-3	TRBD1	CASSRAPGQGTGNTIYF	TGTGCCAGCAGCCGGGCCCCGGGACAGGGGACAGGAAACACCATATATTTT
-	TRBV7-3	TRBJ2-1	TRBD1	CASSSTGACYNEQFF	TGTGCCAGCAGCTCCACAGGGGCCTGCTACAATGAGCAGTTCTTC
-	TRBV6-1	TRBJ1-5	-	CASTPGGRRNQPQHF	TGTGCCAGCACCCCCGGCGGGAGGCGCAATCAGCCCCAGCATTTT
-	TRBV27	TRBJ1-3	TRBD1	CASSFGTGAGNTIYF	TGTGCCAGCAGTTTTGGGACAGGCGCTGGAAACACCATATATTTT